This T cell receptor beta chain comes out of a study of cytomegalovirus exposure and HLA in healthy donors. PCR primers comprised 60 Vbeta and 13 Jbeta primers. The protocol was immunoSEQ multiplex PCR, while the TCRdb copy is restricted to in-frame clones and leaves out a portion. The top ten hold roughly 0.22% of the sample, which has under 250,000 clones, 85% seen once. The ends lost 4 bases at V and 5 bases at J; junction bases unmatched: 6. The CDR3 is 14 residues long. Per the germline V gene, CDR1 is SGHRS and CDR2 is YFSETQ. Comments on this clone: The same CDR3 also results from other DNA sequences found in this sample.

The sequenced sample consisted of PBMCs. The receptor was isolated from a girl aged 2 to 9 in good health and CMV-seronegative. The rearrangement links TRBV5-1 to TRBJ2-5, with 9 bases that match TRBD1. The CDR3 DNA reads as TGCGCCAGCAGCCCCGGACAGGGGAGGGAGACCCAGTACTTC. Its protein is CASSPGQGRETQYF.